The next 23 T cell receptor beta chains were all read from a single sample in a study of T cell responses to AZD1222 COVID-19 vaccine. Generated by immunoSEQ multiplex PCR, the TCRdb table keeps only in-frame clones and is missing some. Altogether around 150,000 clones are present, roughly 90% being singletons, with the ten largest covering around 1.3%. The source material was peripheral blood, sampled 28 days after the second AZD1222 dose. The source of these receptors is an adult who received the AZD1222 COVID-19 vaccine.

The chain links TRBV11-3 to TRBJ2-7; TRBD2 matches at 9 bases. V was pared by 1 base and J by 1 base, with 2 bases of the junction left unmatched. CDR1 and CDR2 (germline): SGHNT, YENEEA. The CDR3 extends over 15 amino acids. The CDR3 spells CASSLGAGGSYEQYF. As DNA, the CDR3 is TGTGCCAGCAGCTTAGGAGCGGGGGGTTCCTACGAGCAGTACTTC.

Here the CDR3 DNA reads TGTGCCACCCTACCTATGCTGGCGTTATCAGAGCAGTACTTC. Its translation: CATLPMLALSEQYF. The chain couples TRBV10-3 to TRBJ2-7, with unresolved D. The CDR3 sequence is 14 residues long. V was clipped by 10 bases and J by 7 bases, with 23 bases between them. CDR1 is ENHRY, CDR2 SYGVKD, per germline.

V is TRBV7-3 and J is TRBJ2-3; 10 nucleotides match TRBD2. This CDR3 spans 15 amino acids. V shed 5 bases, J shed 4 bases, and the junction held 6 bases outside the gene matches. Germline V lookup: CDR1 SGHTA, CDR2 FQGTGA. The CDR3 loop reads CASSTSGGAADTQYF. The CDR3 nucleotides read TGTGCCAGCAGCACGAGCGGGGGGGCCGCAGATACGCAGTATTTT. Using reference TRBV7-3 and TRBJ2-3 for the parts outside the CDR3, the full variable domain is GAGVSQTPSNKVTEKGKYVELRCDPISGHTALYWYRQSLGQGPEFLIYFQGTGAADDSGLPNDRFFAVRPEGSVSTLKIQRTERGDSAVYLCASSTSGGAADTQYFGPGTRLTVL.

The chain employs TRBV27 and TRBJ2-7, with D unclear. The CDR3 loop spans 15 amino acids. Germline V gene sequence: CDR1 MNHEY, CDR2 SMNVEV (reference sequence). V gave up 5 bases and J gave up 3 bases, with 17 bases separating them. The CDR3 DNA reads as TGTGCCAGCAGTCTGACCGAAAGATTTGTCTACGAGCAGTACTTC. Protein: CASSLTERFVYEQYF.

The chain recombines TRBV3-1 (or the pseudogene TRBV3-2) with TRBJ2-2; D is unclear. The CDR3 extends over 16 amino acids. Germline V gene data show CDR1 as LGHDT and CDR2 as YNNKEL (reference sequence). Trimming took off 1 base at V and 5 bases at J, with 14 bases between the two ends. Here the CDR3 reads CASSQGRSLGTGELFF. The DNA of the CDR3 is TGTGCCAGCAGCCAAGGCAGGTCTCTGGGAACCGGGGAGCTGTTTTTT.

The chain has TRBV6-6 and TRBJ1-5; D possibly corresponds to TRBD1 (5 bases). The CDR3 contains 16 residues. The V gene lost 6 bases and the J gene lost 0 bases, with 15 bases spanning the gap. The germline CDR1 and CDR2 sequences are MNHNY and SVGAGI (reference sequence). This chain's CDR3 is CASRARDGYSNQPQHF. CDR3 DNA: TGTGCCAGCAGAGCTAGGGACGGCTATAGCAATCAGCCCCAGCATTTT.

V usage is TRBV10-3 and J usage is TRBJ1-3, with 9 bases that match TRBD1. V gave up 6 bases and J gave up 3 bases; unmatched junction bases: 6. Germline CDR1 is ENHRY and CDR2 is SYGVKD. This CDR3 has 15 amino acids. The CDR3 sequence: CAIRRTGVFGNTIYF. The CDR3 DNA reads TGTGCCATCAGGAGGACAGGGGTATTTGGAAACACCATATATTTT.

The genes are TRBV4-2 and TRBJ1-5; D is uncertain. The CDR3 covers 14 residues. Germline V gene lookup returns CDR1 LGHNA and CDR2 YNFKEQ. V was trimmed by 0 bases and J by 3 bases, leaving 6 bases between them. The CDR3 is CASSQERDNQPQHF. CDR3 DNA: TGTGCCAGCAGCCAAGAAAGAGACAATCAGCCCCAGCATTTT.

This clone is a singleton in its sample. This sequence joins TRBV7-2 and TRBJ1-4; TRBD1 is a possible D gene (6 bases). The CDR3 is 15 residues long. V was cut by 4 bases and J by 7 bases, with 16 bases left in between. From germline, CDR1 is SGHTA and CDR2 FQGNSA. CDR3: CASSSQGNRGEKLFF. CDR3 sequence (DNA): TGTGCCAGCAGCTCCCAGGGGAATAGGGGTGAAAAACTGTTTTTT.

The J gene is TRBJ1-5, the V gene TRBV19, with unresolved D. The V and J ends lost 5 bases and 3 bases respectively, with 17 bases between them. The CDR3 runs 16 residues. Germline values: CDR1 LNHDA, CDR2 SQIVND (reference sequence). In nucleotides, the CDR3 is TGTGCCAGTAGTCACCAGCAAACGGGGTACAATCAGCCCCAGCATTTT. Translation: CASSHQQTGYNQPQHF.

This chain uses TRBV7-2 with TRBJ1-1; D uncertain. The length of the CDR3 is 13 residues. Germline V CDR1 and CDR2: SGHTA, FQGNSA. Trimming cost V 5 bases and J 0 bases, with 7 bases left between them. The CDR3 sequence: CASSTNMNTEAFF. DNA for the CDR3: TGTGCCAGCAGCACAAACATGAACACTGAAGCTTTCTTT.

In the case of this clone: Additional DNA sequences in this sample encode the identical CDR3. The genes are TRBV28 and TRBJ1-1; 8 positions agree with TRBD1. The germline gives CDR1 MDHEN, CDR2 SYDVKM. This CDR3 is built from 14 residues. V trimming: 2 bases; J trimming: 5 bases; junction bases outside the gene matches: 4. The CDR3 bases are TGTGCCAGCAGTTTAACAGGGGGAGGAACTGAAGCTTTCTTT. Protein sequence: CASSLTGGGTEAFF.

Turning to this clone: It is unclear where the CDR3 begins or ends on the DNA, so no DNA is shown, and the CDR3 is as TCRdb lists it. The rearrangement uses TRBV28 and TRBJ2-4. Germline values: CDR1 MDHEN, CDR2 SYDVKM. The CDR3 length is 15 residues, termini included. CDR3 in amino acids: CASSSSGQAKNIQYF.

The CDR3, as DNA: TGTGCCAGCAACGAGGACAGACAGAACACCGGGGAGCTGTTTTTT. Translation: CASNEDRQNTGELFF. This chain links TRBV11-1 with TRBJ2-2, with D possibly matching TRBD1 (6 bases). Trimming shortened V by 7 bases and J by 1 base, and 13 bases separated the two germline ends. CDR3 length: 15 residues. The germline V gene has CDR1 SGHAT and CDR2 FQDESV (reference sequence). Variable domain in full (rest from reference TRBV11-1 and TRBJ2-2): EAEVAQSPRYKITEKSQAVAFWCDPISGHATLYWYRQILGQGPELLVQFQDESVVDDSQLPKDRFSAERLKGVDSTLKIQPAELGDSAMYLCASNEDRQNTGELFFGEGSRLTVL.

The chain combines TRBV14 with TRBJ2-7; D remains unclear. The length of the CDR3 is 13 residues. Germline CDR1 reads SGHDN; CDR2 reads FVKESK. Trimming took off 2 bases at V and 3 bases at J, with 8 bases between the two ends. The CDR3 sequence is CASSQPPDYEQYF. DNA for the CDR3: TGTGCCAGCAGCCAACCCCCCGACTACGAGCAGTACTTC.

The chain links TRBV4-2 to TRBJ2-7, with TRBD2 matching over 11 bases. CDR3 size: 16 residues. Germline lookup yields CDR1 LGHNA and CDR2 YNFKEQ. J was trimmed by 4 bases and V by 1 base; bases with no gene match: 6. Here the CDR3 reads CASSQGASGRTYEQYF. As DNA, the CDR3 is TGTGCCAGCAGCCAAGGGGCTAGCGGGAGGACATACGAGCAGTACTTC.

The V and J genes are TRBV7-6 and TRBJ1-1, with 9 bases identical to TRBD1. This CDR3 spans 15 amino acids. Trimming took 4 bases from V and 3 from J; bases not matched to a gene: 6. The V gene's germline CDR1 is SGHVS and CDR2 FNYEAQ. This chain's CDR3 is CASSSIQGAYTEAFF. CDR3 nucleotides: TGTGCCAGCAGCTCAATACAGGGGGCTTACACTGAAGCTTTCTTT.

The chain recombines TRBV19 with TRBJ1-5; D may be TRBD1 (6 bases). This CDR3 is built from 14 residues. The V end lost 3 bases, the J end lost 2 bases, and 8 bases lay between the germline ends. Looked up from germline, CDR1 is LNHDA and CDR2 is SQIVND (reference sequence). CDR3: CASSIRGGNQPQHF. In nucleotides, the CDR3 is TGTGCCAGTAGTATCAGGGGAGGCAATCAGCCCCAGCATTTT.

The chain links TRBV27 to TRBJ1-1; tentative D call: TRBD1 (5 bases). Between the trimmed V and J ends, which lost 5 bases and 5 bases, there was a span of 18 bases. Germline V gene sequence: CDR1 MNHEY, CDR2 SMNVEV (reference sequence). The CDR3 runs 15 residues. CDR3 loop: CASSTGQGRRTEAFF. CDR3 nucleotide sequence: TGTGCCAGCAGTACGGGTCAGGGCCGTCGGACTGAAGCTTTCTTT.

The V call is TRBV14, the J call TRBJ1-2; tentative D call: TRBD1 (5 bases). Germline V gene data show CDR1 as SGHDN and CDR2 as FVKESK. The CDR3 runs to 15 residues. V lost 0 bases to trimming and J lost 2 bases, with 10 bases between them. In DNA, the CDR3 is TGTGCCAGCAGCCAAGATCTGAGGGACAACTATGGCTACACCTTC. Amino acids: CASSQDLRDNYGYTF.

CDR3 region: CASRWDTMNYGYTF. The CDR3 DNA reads TGTGCCAGTCGATGGGACACCATGAACTATGGCTACACCTTC. The J gene is TRBJ1-2, the V gene TRBV19, with D possibly TRBD1 on 6 matching bases. Germline V CDR1 and CDR2: LNHDA, SQIVND (reference sequence). V lost 8 bases and J lost 2, with 15 bases in between. This CDR3 spans 14 amino acids.

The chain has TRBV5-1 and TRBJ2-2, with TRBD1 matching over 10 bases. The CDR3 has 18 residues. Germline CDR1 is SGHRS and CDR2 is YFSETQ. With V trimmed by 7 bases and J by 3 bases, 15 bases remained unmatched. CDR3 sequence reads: CASFTGTGALRYTGELFF. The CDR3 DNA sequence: TGCGCCAGCTTTACCGGGACAGGGGCCCTAAGGTACACCGGGGAGCTGTTTTTT.

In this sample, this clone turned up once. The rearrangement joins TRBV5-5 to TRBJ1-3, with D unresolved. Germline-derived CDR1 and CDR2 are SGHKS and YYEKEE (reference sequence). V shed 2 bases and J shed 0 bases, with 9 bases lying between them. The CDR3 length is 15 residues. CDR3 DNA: TGTGCCAGCAGCTTTTTATCCAGCTCTGGAAACACCATATATTTT. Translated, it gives CASSFLSSSGNTIYF. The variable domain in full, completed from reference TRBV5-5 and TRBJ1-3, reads DAGVTQSPTHLIKTRGQQVTLRCSPISGHKSVSWYQQVLGQGPQFIFQYYEKEERGRGNFPDRFSARQFPNYSSELNVNALLLGDSALYLCASSFLSSSGNTIYFGEGSWLTVV.